Sequencing of this TCR beta chain was carried out in a study of vaccination and CD4 T cells after COVID-19. Germline V gene lookup returns CDR1 SSHAT and CDR2 FNYEAQ (reference sequence). The CDR3 extends over 14 amino acids. This clonotype qualifies as medium-sized. As yet, its antigen is unknown. The germline gene is not matched at one end of the junction; a read error may be the cause. Study observations and caveats: It was observed that, in convalescent patients, a median approximately 90% of reactive clones arose only post-vaccination.

CD4+ T cells that had been cultured provided DNA sequenced with the Oncomine TCR Beta short-read assay. TCRdb fed the PCR reads into MiXCR, producing one record per CDR3 protein. The sample carries 5,500 to 7,000 distinct CDR3 sequences, about 17% recorded once. Treatment denoted: roughly 10-day PBMC culture with coronavirus spike peptide pools or control peptides (ViraFEST assay). Isolation of CD4+ T cells by negative selection took place after roughly ten days of culture. The chain joins TRBV7-7 to TRBJ2-5; 7 nucleotides line up with TRBD1. What was sequenced was CD4+ T cells from blood, cultured in vitro. The origin of this receptor is a human donor who had recovered from COVID-19. The CDR3 spells CASSLPGGQETQYF. The CDR3 coding sequence is TGTGCTAGCAGCTTACCAGGGGGCCAAGAGACCCAGTACTTC.